This T cell receptor (beta chain) was sequenced for a study of immune heterogeneity within non-small cell lung tumors. As for the study in general: In total, the tumors were 4 squamous cell carcinomas, some ten non-squamous carcinomas and 1 not otherwise specified. Study-level points and caveats: Tumor sites within a patient were found to share identical dominant CDR3 beta clonotypes, and site-unique high-frequency clones were also present.

By share, this clonotype counts as large (0.1 to 1%). Its antigen is unidentified. The template consisted of bulk tumor genomic DNA, with 600 ng used per sample. During surgery, several far-apart biopsies were obtained from every primary tumor. These patients got curative surgery after being newly diagnosed with untreated non-small cell lung cancer. Having surgery with curative intent, the donors were patients newly diagnosed with non-small cell lung cancer. It was a multiplex PCR that amplified TCR beta CDR3, with 32 V and 13 J primers. TCRdb recomputed calls from the multiplex PCR reads with MiXCR, one row per CDR3 protein. The sample contains around 2,600 distinct CDR3 sequences, just over 45% of which appear only once. CDR3 length: 14 amino acids. Germline trimming cut 4 bases from V and 2 bases from J; bases unmatched to any gene: 6. CDR1 is SGHDT and CDR2 is YYEEEE in the germline V gene.

What was sequenced was lung tumor tissue. This chain links TRBV5-6 with TRBJ2-7; 7 bases map to TRBD1. This clonotype was obtained from a woman aged 55-69 years with non-small cell lung cancer. This CDR3 reads CASSATGQPYEQYF. Written as DNA, the CDR3 is TGTGCCAGCAGCGCTACGGGACAGCCCTACGAGCAGTACTTC.